This T cell receptor (beta chain) was profiled in a study of blood T cells in healthy people across ages. Study-wide results and limits: Observed TCR beta diversity showed a strong correlation with the percentage of naive T cells as measured by flow cytometry. Across the age range, TCR beta diversity per million T cells fell in a roughly linear way.

This clonotype has only a few counts. The antigen is not known. Primers used in a second PCR of about 6 to 11 cycles were a sample-barcoded 5' primer and a J-beta primer mix. TCRdb recomputed calls from the 5' RACE reads with MiXCR, one row per CDR3 protein. The profile shows about 1,500,000 distinct CDR3 sequences, 28% of them singletons. The ends were cut back, 4 bases at V and 0 bases at J, with 8 bases in the middle. Germline CDR1 reads ENHRY; CDR2 reads SYGVKD. There are 14 residues in the CDR3. Each donor gave ten milliliters of peripheral blood. The origin of this receptor is a woman under 40 in good health. The gene calls are TRBV10-3 and TRBJ2-3; D is unclear. Sequences were obtained from blood. The CDR3: CAISGLPSTDTQYF. For the CDR3, the DNA is TGTGCCATCAGTGGGTTACCAAGCACAGATACGCAGTATTTT.